This is a list of T cell receptor beta chains from one sample in a study of blood T cell repertoires in COVID-19. Libraries were prepared by immunoSEQ multiplex PCR; TCRdb keeps only in-frame clonotypes and omits some of them. Of about 74,000 clones listed, roughly 90% were seen once; the top ten hold under 1.5%. Material for sequencing was peripheral blood. Source of these receptors: a man aged 45-60 years with acute or convalescent COVID-19. Both conserved end residues are part of each CDR3. The order of the fields is clone size, V gene, CDR3 length, J gene, D gene, CDR3 protein, CDR3 DNA. D genes are given only for firm matches. Not all rows give a size; the values are once, few, many and, for expanded clones, a class.

clone_size: -; v_call: TRBV7-2; cdr3_length: 13; j_call: TRBJ2-2; d_call: TRBD1; cdr3_aa: CAYRGAYTGELFF; cdr3_nt: TGTGCCTACAGGGGAGCGTACACCGGGGAGCTGTTTTTT
clone_size: -; v_call: TRBV19; cdr3_length: 15; j_call: TRBJ2-1; d_call: TRBD2; cdr3_aa: CASSIPAGGAPRQFF; cdr3_nt: TGTGCCAGTAGTATCCCAGCGGGAGGCGCCCCCAGGCAGTTCTTC
clone_size: few; v_call: TRBV28; cdr3_length: 15; j_call: TRBJ1-1; d_call: TRBD1; cdr3_aa: CASSRSQGVTGEAFF; cdr3_nt: TGTGCCAGCAGTAGGAGTCAGGGGGTCACGGGTGAAGCTTTCTTT
clone_size: -; v_call: TRBV5-4; cdr3_length: 15; j_call: TRBJ2-1; d_call: -; cdr3_aa: CASSPPGGESSEQFF; cdr3_nt: TGTGCCAGCAGCCCCCCTGGAGGGGAGTCCAGTGAGCAGTTCTTC
clone_size: -; v_call: TRBV28; cdr3_length: 19; j_call: TRBJ2-6; d_call: -; cdr3_aa: CASSFGPAFRDSGANVLTF; cdr3_nt: TGTGCCAGCAGTTTCGGTCCCGCGTTCCGGGACTCTGGGGCCAACGTCCTGACTTTC
clone_size: -; v_call: TRBV7-2; cdr3_length: 13; j_call: TRBJ1-4; d_call: -; cdr3_aa: CASSPRQNEKLFF; cdr3_nt: TGTGCCAGCAGCCCTCGACAGAATGAAAAACTGTTTTTT
clone_size: -; v_call: TRBV27; cdr3_length: 16; j_call: TRBJ1-5; d_call: -; cdr3_aa: CASSLSSEGNNQPQHF; cdr3_nt: TGTGCCAGCAGTTTATCCAGCGAGGGAAACAATCAGCCCCAGCATTTT
clone_size: once; v_call: TRBV28; cdr3_length: 14; j_call: TRBJ2-1; d_call: TRBD2; cdr3_aa: CASSRGLDWNEQFF; cdr3_nt: TGTGCCAGCAGCCGGGGACTAGATTGGAATGAGCAGTTCTTC
clone_size: -; v_call: TRBV6-1; cdr3_length: 16; j_call: TRBJ1-6; d_call: -; cdr3_aa: CASSEFGRVHNSPLHF; cdr3_nt: TGTGCCAGCAGTGAATTCGGCAGGGTCCATAATTCACCCCTCCACTTT
clone_size: -; v_call: TRBV5-6; cdr3_length: 15; j_call: TRBJ2-2; d_call: -; cdr3_aa: CASSLWGPNTGELFF; cdr3_nt: TGTGCCAGCTCACTTTGGGGCCCGAACACCGGGGAGCTGTTTTTT
clone_size: -; v_call: TRBV10-2; cdr3_length: 12; j_call: TRBJ1-2; d_call: -; cdr3_aa: CASSVRNYGYTF; cdr3_nt: TGCGCCAGCAGTGTTCGGAACTATGGCTACACCTTC
clone_size: -; v_call: TRBV7-2; cdr3_length: 15; j_call: TRBJ1-5; d_call: -; cdr3_aa: CASSLDNLSNQPQHF; cdr3_nt: TGTGCCAGCAGCTTAGATAACTTGAGCAATCAGCCCCAGCATTTT
clone_size: -; v_call: TRBV9; cdr3_length: 16; j_call: TRBJ1-4; d_call: TRBD1; cdr3_aa: CASSARGSATNEKLFF; cdr3_nt: TGTGCCAGCAGCGCCAGGGGGTCCGCAACTAATGAAAAACTGTTTTTT
clone_size: -; v_call: TRBV6-5; cdr3_length: 14; j_call: TRBJ1-1; d_call: TRBD1; cdr3_aa: CASRGQGLNTEAFF; cdr3_nt: TGTGCCAGCAGGGGACAGGGGTTGAACACTGAAGCTTTCTTT
clone_size: -; v_call: TRBV5-1; cdr3_length: 14; j_call: TRBJ1-4; d_call: TRBD1; cdr3_aa: CASSGQGAGEKLFF; cdr3_nt: TGCGCCAGCAGTGGACAGGGGGCAGGGGAAAAACTGTTTTTT
clone_size: -; v_call: TRBV7-3; cdr3_length: 12; j_call: TRBJ2-1; d_call: -; cdr3_aa: CASSLPGNEQFF; cdr3_nt: TGTGCCAGCAGCCTCCCGGGGAATGAGCAGTTCTTC
clone_size: -; v_call: TRBV29-1; cdr3_length: 14; j_call: TRBJ2-6; d_call: -; cdr3_aa: CSVDRGGGANVLTF; cdr3_nt: TGCAGCGTTGACAGGGGCGGTGGGGCCAACGTCCTGACTTTC
clone_size: -; v_call: TRBV30; cdr3_length: 13; j_call: TRBJ1-1; d_call: -; cdr3_aa: CASNLRPNTEAFF; cdr3_nt: TGTGCCTCAAACCTCAGGCCGAACACTGAAGCTTTCTTT
clone_size: few; v_call: TRBV5-1; cdr3_length: 12; j_call: TRBJ1-2; d_call: -; cdr3_aa: CASSPERKSYTF; cdr3_nt: TGCGCCAGCAGCCCCGAGAGGAAAAGCTACACCTTC
clone_size: -; v_call: TRBV4-1; cdr3_length: 15; j_call: TRBJ2-3; d_call: TRBD1; cdr3_aa: CASSQSGQGTDTQYF; cdr3_nt: TGCGCCAGCAGCCAATCGGGACAGGGGACAGATACGCAGTATTTT
clone_size: -; v_call: TRBV18; cdr3_length: 18; j_call: TRBJ2-1; d_call: TRBD2; cdr3_aa: CASSRSTGLAGVYNEQFF; cdr3_nt: TGTGCCAGCTCACGAAGTACGGGACTAGCGGGAGTATACAATGAGCAGTTCTTC
clone_size: -; v_call: TRBV7-9; cdr3_length: 14; j_call: TRBJ1-2; d_call: TRBD1; cdr3_aa: CASSSGQAVYGYTF; cdr3_nt: TGTGCCAGCAGCTCGGGACAGGCGGTCTATGGCTACACCTTC
clone_size: -; v_call: TRBV28; cdr3_length: 13; j_call: TRBJ1-1; d_call: TRBD1; cdr3_aa: CASSSYRGPEAFF; cdr3_nt: TGTGCCAGCAGTTCATACAGGGGCCCTGAAGCTTTCTTT
clone_size: -; v_call: TRBV5-1; cdr3_length: 15; j_call: TRBJ2-5; d_call: -; cdr3_aa: CASSLVPVTQETQYF; cdr3_nt: TGCGCCAGCAGCTTGGTCCCGGTGACACAAGAGACCCAGTACTTC
clone_size: -; v_call: TRBV6-5; cdr3_length: 14; j_call: TRBJ1-1; d_call: -; cdr3_aa: CASSYSGGQPEAFF; cdr3_nt: TGTGCCAGCAGTTACTCGGGGGGGCAGCCTGAAGCTTTCTTT
clone_size: -; v_call: TRBV4-1; cdr3_length: 16; j_call: TRBJ2-1; d_call: -; cdr3_aa: CASTARPGLDYNEQFF; cdr3_nt: TGCGCCAGCACCGCCCGTCCGGGACTGGACTACAATGAGCAGTTCTTC
clone_size: -; v_call: TRBV29-1; cdr3_length: 21; j_call: TRBJ2-3; d_call: TRBD2; cdr3_aa: CSVMSSGGGLAGVRAQSTQYF; cdr3_nt: TGCAGCGTTATGTCTTCCGGCGGGGGACTAGCGGGAGTGAGGGCCCAGAGTACGCAGTATTTT
clone_size: -; v_call: TRBV18; cdr3_length: 15; j_call: TRBJ1-1; d_call: -; cdr3_aa: CASSESQVRHTEAFF; cdr3_nt: TGTGCCAGCTCCGAAAGTCAGGTCAGGCACACTGAAGCTTTCTTT
clone_size: -; v_call: TRBV7-6; cdr3_length: 15; j_call: TRBJ2-3; d_call: TRBD2; cdr3_aa: CASSYGGVSTDTQYF; cdr3_nt: TGTGCCAGCAGCTACGGGGGGGTAAGCACAGATACGCAGTATTTT
clone_size: -; v_call: TRBV4-2; cdr3_length: 15; j_call: TRBJ1-6; d_call: TRBD1; cdr3_aa: CASSRTGVGDSPLHF; cdr3_nt: TGTGCCAGCAGCCGGACAGGCGTAGGTGATTCACCCCTCCACTTT
clone_size: -; v_call: TRBV21-1; cdr3_length: 16; j_call: TRBJ2-5; d_call: -; cdr3_aa: CASEGGTSGRLETQYF; cdr3_nt: TGTGCCAGCGAAGGGGGGACTAGCGGGAGACTAGAGACCCAGTACTTC
clone_size: once; v_call: TRBV5-1; cdr3_length: 15; j_call: TRBJ1-5; d_call: -; cdr3_aa: CASSLLGASNQPQHF; cdr3_nt: TGCGCCAGCAGCTTGTTAGGGGCGAGCAATCAGCCCCAGCATTTT
clone_size: -; v_call: TRBV28; cdr3_length: 17; j_call: TRBJ1-6; d_call: -; cdr3_aa: CASSLRRTYINNSPLHF; cdr3_nt: TGTGCCAGCAGTTTAAGGAGGACGTACATTAATAATTCACCCCTCCACTTT
clone_size: -; v_call: TRBV29-1; cdr3_length: 12; j_call: TRBJ2-7; d_call: -; cdr3_aa: CSVELRGYEQYF; cdr3_nt: TGCAGCGTTGAACTCAGGGGCTACGAGCAGTACTTC
clone_size: -; v_call: TRBV7-6; cdr3_length: 13; j_call: TRBJ1-1; d_call: -; cdr3_aa: CASSFAVNTEAFF; cdr3_nt: TGTGCCAGCAGCTTTGCAGTGAACACTGAAGCTTTCTTT
clone_size: -; v_call: TRBV6-2/TRBV6-3; cdr3_length: 14; j_call: TRBJ1-1; d_call: -; cdr3_aa: CASSPRGANTEAFF; cdr3_nt: TGTGCCAGCAGCCCCAGGGGAGCGAACACTGAAGCTTTCTTT
clone_size: -; v_call: TRBV12-3/TRBV12-4; cdr3_length: 13; j_call: TRBJ1-3; d_call: -; cdr3_aa: CASSLSGGNTIYF; cdr3_nt: TGTGCCAGCAGTTTGTCCGGTGGAAACACCATATATTTT
clone_size: few; v_call: TRBV7-2; cdr3_length: 15; j_call: TRBJ2-1; d_call: -; cdr3_aa: CASFYRRSSYNEQFF; cdr3_nt: TGTGCCAGCTTCTACCGACGGAGCTCCTACAATGAGCAGTTCTTC
clone_size: -; v_call: TRBV7-3; cdr3_length: 14; j_call: TRBJ2-1; d_call: -; cdr3_aa: CASSLVFSHNEQFF; cdr3_nt: TGTGCCAGCAGCCTAGTTTTCAGCCACAATGAGCAGTTCTTC
clone_size: -; v_call: TRBV3-1/TRBV3-2; cdr3_length: 17; j_call: TRBJ2-1; d_call: TRBD2; cdr3_aa: CASSQGNVAVAGVEQFF; cdr3_nt: TGTGCCAGCAGCCAAGGAAATGTCGCGGTAGCGGGCGTTGAGCAGTTCTTC
clone_size: -; v_call: TRBV9; cdr3_length: 15; j_call: TRBJ2-1; d_call: -; cdr3_aa: CASSAKTDSYNEQFF; cdr3_nt: TGTGCCAGCAGCGCAAAGACAGACTCCTACAATGAGCAGTTCTTC
clone_size: -; v_call: TRBV10-3; cdr3_length: 15; j_call: TRBJ1-1; d_call: TRBD1; cdr3_aa: CAISVAQGAPTEAFF; cdr3_nt: TGTGCCATCAGTGTGGCGCAGGGGGCGCCCACTGAAGCTTTCTTT
clone_size: -; v_call: TRBV19; cdr3_length: 15; j_call: TRBJ1-2; d_call: TRBD1; cdr3_aa: CASSDDRVFGYGYTF; cdr3_nt: TGTGCCAGTAGTGATGACAGGGTATTCGGTTATGGCTACACCTTC
clone_size: once; v_call: TRBV7-3; cdr3_length: 13; j_call: TRBJ1-1; d_call: TRBD1; cdr3_aa: CASSPGQGTEAFF; cdr3_nt: TGTGCCAGCAGCCCTGGACAGGGCACTGAAGCTTTCTTT
clone_size: -; v_call: TRBV11-2; cdr3_length: 13; j_call: TRBJ2-7; d_call: -; cdr3_aa: CASSLGSRYEQYF; cdr3_nt: TGTGCCAGCAGCTTAGGTTCCCGCTACGAGCAGTACTTC
clone_size: -; v_call: TRBV9; cdr3_length: 14; j_call: TRBJ1-2; d_call: TRBD1; cdr3_aa: CASSGLVRGVGYTF; cdr3_nt: TGTGCCAGCAGCGGCTTGGTCAGGGGGGTTGGCTACACCTTC
clone_size: -; v_call: TRBV6-1; cdr3_length: 14; j_call: TRBJ1-2; d_call: -; cdr3_aa: CASSENRQVYGYTF; cdr3_nt: TGTGCCAGCAGTGAGAACAGGCAAGTCTATGGCTACACCTTC
clone_size: -; v_call: TRBV9; cdr3_length: 13; j_call: TRBJ2-3; d_call: TRBD1; cdr3_aa: CASSVQGADTQYF; cdr3_nt: TGTGCCAGCAGCGTGCAGGGGGCAGATACGCAGTATTTT
clone_size: -; v_call: TRBV2; cdr3_length: 11; j_call: TRBJ1-5; d_call: -; cdr3_aa: CASSPGHPQHF; cdr3_nt: TGTGCCAGCAGCCCGGGTCATCCCCAGCATTTT
clone_size: -; v_call: TRBV27; cdr3_length: 13; j_call: TRBJ1-4; d_call: -; cdr3_aa: CASSSGHKEKLFF; cdr3_nt: TGTGCCAGCAGTTCGGGACATAAAGAAAAACTGTTTTTT
clone_size: -; v_call: TRBV6-6; cdr3_length: 15; j_call: TRBJ1-4; d_call: -; cdr3_aa: CASSYLGTANEKLFF; cdr3_nt: TGTGCCAGCAGTTACCTTGGTACAGCTAATGAAAAACTGTTTTTT
clone_size: -; v_call: TRBV7-9; cdr3_length: 13; j_call: TRBJ1-5; d_call: -; cdr3_aa: CASSLVADQPQHF; cdr3_nt: TGTGCCAGCAGCTTAGTGGCTGATCAGCCCCAGCATTTT
clone_size: -; v_call: TRBV20-1; cdr3_length: 11; j_call: TRBJ1-2; d_call: -; cdr3_aa: CSAGGREGYTF; cdr3_nt: TGCAGTGCCGGGGGGAGGGAGGGCTACACCTTC